The rows below give T cell receptor beta chains drawn from one sample of a study of T cells after yellow fever vaccination. TCRdb independently ran MiXCR on the 5' RACE reads; one entry per CDR3 protein. The profile shows about 210,000 distinct CDR3 sequences, about 3% of them singletons. Sample: CD4+ T cells sorted from PBMCs, taken 10 days after the yellow fever booster vaccination. These receptor sequences come from a man between 18 and 35 years old who received the YFV17D yellow fever vaccine. The CDR3 runs from the conserved cysteine through the conserved F or W.

CDR3,V,J
CASSLVGLSYEQYF,TRBV7-6,TRBJ2-7
CASSESSGGNSYNEQFF,TRBV5-1,TRBJ2-1
CSAARANEQFF,TRBV20-1,TRBJ2-1
CASTTGVSYNEQFF,TRBV7-2,TRBJ2-1
CASARTSGGETQYF,TRBV5-1,TRBJ2-5
CASSGGAGGADQPQHF,TRBV3-1,TRBJ1-5
CASRDPRQGAEANYGYTF,TRBV11-2,TRBJ1-2
CASSFGTYNEQFF,TRBV12-3/TRBV12-4,TRBJ2-1
CASSLSPGVTEAFF,TRBV12-3/TRBV12-4,TRBJ1-1
CASSPTGGSNQPQHF,TRBV12-3/TRBV12-4,TRBJ1-5
CSARDPSSGGAYNEQFF,TRBV20-1,TRBJ2-1
CSASVLAGASYNEQFF,TRBV20-1,TRBJ2-1
CASSPGGLGGDGEQFF,TRBV5-4,TRBJ2-1
CASRNRDRHTEAFF,TRBV11-2,TRBJ1-1
CASSADRNYGYTF,TRBV7-2,TRBJ1-2
CASSLQGYSNQPQHF,TRBV7-2,TRBJ1-5
CASSPHRTSSYEQYF,TRBV9,TRBJ2-7
CSVGDNQETQYF,TRBV29-1,TRBJ2-5
CASSQDEQPNTDTQYF,TRBV4-3,TRBJ2-3
CASSLDQGDSYEQYF,TRBV11-3,TRBJ2-7
CASSRQTENTEAFF,TRBV5-1,TRBJ1-1
CASRADRSQETQYF,TRBV7-2,TRBJ2-5
CASSPGQGQTGNTIYF,TRBV18,TRBJ1-3
CASSWDRGRTNEKLFF,TRBV5-5,TRBJ1-4
CASSFPEGTGGGYTF,TRBV5-1,TRBJ1-2
CSGERGYEQYF,TRBV20-1,TRBJ2-7
CASSLSDTQPQHF,TRBV5-5,TRBJ1-5
CASSFPDVGRVPQETQYF,TRBV27,TRBJ2-5
CSASLDTQYF,TRBV20-1,TRBJ2-3
CASRTTTSGAIGELFF,TRBV6-6,TRBJ2-2
CASSLGGTVYNEQFF,TRBV5-4,TRBJ2-1
CAIMAGTVPFYGYTF,TRBV10-3,TRBJ1-2
CASSQAGTGRHGYTF,TRBV4-3,TRBJ1-2
CASSLTGRSPGELFF,TRBV7-9,TRBJ2-2
CASSQEGAGGTGELFF,TRBV4-3,TRBJ2-2
CASAWSDTQYF,TRBV11-2,TRBJ2-3
CASSPEGGQTDTQYF,TRBV12-3/TRBV12-4,TRBJ2-3
CSASSAMNTEAFF,TRBV20-1,TRBJ1-1
CASSSVGPTDTQYF,TRBV7-2,TRBJ2-3
CASRREMVTGELFF,TRBV5-1,TRBJ2-2
CASSPQDYPFYNEQFF,TRBV7-2,TRBJ2-1
CASSRDSSTTTNYGYTF,TRBV7-3,TRBJ1-2
CASSLAQIQGELFF,TRBV5-1,TRBJ2-2
CASSPDRSRGGYGYTF,TRBV18,TRBJ1-2
CASSLPDYNSPLHF,TRBV5-1,TRBJ1-6
CASRRGEQPQHF,TRBV6-1,TRBJ1-5
CASSDRLASDTQYF,TRBV25-1,TRBJ2-3
CASSPPGGGAYNEQFF,TRBV18,TRBJ2-1